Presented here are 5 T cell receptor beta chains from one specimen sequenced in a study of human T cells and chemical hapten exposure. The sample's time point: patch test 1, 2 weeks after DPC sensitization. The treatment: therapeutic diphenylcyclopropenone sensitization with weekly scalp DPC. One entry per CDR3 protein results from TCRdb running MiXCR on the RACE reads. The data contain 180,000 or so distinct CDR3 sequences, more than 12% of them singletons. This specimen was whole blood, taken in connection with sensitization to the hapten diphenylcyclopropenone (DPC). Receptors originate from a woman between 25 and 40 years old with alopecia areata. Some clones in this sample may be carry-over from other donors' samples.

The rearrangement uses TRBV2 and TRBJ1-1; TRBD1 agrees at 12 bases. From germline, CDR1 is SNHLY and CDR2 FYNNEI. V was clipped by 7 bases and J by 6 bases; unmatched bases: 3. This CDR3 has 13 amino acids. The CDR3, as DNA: TGTGCCAGCAACCGGGACAGGGGGCCTGAAGCTTTCTTT. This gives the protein CASNRDRGPEAFF.

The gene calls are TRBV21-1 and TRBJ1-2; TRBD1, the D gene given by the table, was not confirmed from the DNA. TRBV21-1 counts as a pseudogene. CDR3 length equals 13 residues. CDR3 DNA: TGTGCCAGCAGCCGGGACAGGGCGAATGGCTACACCTTC. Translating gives CASSRDRANGYTF.

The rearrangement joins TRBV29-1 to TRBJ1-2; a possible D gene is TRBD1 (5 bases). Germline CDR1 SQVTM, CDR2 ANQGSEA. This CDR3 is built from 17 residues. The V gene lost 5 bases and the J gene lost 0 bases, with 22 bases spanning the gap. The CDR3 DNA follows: TGCAGCGTTCGATTTACCAGGGACCCAATTTCTAACTATGGCTACACCTTC. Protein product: CSVRFTRDPISNYGYTF.

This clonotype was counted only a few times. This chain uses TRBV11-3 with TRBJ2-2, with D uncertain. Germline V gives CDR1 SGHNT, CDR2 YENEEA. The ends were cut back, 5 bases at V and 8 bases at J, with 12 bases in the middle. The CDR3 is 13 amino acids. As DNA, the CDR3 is TGTGCCAGCAGCCCCCGAACCCCAGGGGAGCTGTTTTTT. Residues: CASSPRTPGELFF.

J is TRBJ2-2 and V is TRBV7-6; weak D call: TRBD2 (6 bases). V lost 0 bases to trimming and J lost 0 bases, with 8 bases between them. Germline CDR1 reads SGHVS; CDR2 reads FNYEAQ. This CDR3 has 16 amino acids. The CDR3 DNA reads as TGTGCCAGCAGCTTAGCCGGCGGGGCGAACACCGGGGAGCTGTTTTTT. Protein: CASSLAGGANTGELFF.